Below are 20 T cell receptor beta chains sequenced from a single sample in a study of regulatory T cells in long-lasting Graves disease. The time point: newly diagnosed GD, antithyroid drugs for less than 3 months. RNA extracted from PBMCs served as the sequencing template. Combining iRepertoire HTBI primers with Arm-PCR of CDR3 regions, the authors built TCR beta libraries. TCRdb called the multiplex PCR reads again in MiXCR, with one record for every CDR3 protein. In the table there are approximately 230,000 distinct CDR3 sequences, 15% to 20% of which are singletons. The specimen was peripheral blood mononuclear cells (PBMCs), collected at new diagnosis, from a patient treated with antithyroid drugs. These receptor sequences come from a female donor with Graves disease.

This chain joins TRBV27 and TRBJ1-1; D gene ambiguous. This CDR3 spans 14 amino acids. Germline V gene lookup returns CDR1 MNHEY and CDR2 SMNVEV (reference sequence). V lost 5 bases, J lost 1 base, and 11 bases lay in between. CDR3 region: CASSGYEKNTEAFF. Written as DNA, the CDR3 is TGTGCCAGCAGTGGGTACGAGAAGAACACTGAAGCTTTCTTT.

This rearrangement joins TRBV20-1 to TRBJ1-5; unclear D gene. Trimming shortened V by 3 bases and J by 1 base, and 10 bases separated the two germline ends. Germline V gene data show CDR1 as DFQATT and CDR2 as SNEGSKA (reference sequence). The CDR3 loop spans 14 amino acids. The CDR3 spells CSARGLLSNQPQHF. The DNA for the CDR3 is TGCAGTGCTAGGGGGTTGTTAAGCAATCAGCCCCAGCATTTT.

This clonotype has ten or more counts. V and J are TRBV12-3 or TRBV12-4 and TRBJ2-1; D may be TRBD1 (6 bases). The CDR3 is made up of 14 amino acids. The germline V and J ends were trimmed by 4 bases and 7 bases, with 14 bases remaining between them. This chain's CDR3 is CASSYREMRNEQFF. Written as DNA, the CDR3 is TGTGCCAGCAGTTACAGGGAAATGAGAAATGAGCAGTTCTTC.

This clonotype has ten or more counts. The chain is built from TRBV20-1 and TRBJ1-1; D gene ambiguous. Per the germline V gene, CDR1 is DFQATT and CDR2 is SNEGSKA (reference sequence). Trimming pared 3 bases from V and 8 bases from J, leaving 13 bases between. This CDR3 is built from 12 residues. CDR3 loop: CSASGGAAEAFF. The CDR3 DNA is TGCAGTGCTAGTGGTGGTGCAGCAGAAGCTTTCTTT.

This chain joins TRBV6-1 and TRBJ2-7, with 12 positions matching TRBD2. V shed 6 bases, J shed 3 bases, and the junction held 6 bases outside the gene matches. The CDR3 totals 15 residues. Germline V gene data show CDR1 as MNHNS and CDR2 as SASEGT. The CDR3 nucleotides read TGTGCCAGCAGCCGAGGACTAGCGGGAAACTACGAGCAGTACTTC. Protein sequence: CASSRGLAGNYEQYF.

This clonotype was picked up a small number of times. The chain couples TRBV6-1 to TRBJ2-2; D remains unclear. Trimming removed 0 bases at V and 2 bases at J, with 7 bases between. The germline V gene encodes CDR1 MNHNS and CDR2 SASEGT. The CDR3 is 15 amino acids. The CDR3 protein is CASSEAGQNTGELFF. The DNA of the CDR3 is TGTGCCAGCAGTGAAGCAGGGCAAAACACCGGGGAGCTGTTTTTT.

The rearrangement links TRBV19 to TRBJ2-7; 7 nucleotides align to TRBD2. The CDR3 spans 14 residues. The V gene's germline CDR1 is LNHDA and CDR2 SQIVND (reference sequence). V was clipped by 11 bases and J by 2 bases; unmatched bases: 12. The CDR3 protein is CAGTKPSGAYEQYF. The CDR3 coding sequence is TGTGCCGGGACCAAACCTAGCGGAGCCTACGAGCAGTACTTC.

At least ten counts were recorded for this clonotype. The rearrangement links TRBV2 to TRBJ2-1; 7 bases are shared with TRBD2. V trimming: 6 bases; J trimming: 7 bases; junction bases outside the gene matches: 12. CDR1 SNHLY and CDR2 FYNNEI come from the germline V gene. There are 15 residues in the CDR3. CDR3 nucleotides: TGTGCCAGCAGGGGGGTAGCGGGTTATGTTAATGAGCAGTTCTTC. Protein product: CASRGVAGYVNEQFF.

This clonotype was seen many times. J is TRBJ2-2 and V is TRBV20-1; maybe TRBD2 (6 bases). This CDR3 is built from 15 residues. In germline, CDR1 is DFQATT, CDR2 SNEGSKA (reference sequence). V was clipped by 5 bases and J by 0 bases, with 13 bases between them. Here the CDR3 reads CSAGPGTPNTGELFF. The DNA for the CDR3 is TGCAGTGCTGGACCCGGGACTCCGAACACCGGGGAGCTGTTTTTT.

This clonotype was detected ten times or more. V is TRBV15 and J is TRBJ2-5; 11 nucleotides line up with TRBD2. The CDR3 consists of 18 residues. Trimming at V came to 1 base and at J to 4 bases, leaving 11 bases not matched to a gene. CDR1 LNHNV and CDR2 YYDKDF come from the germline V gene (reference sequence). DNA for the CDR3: TGTGCCACCAGCAGAGTACATTTTGGGACTAGCGGTCCAGAGACCCAGTACTTC. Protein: CATSRVHFGTSGPETQYF.

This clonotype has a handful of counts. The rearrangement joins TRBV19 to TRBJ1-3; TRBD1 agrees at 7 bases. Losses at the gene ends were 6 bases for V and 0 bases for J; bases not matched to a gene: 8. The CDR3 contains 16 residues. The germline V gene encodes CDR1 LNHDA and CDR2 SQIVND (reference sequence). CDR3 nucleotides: TGTGCCAGTAGCAGGGGGGGTTCGGGCTCTGGAAACACCATATATTTT. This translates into CASSRGGSGSGNTIYF.

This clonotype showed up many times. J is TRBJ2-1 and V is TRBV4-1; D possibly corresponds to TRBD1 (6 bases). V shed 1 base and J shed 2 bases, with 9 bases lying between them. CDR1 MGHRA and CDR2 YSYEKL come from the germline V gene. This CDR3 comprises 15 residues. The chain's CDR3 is CASSQGGQTYNEQFF. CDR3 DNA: TGCGCCAGCAGCCAAGGGGGACAAACCTACAATGAGCAGTTCTTC.

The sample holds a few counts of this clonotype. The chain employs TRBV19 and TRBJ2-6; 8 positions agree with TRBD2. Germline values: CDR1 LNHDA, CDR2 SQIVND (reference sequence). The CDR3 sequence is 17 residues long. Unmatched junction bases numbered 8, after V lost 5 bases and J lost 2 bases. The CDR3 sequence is CASSVLAAGPGANVLTF. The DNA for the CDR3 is TGTGCCAGTAGTGTACTAGCGGCCGGGCCTGGGGCCAACGTCCTGACTTTC.

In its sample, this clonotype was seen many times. CDR3 sequence (DNA): TGTGCCAGCAGCAGGGACAGGGACACTGAAGCTTTCTTT. Its protein is CASSRDRDTEAFF. The J gene is TRBJ1-1, the V gene TRBV11-2; 9 nucleotides match TRBD1. The trim removed 5 bases at V and 3 bases at J, leaving 1 base unmatched. CDR3 size: 13 residues. Germline V gives CDR1 SGHAT, CDR2 FQNNGV.

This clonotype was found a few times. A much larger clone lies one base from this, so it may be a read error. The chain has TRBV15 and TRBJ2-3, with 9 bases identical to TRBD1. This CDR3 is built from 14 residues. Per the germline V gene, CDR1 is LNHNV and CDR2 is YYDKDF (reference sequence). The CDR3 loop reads CATRDRGANTEALF. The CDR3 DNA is TGTGCCACCAGGGACAGGGGAGCGAACACTGAAGCTCTCTTT.

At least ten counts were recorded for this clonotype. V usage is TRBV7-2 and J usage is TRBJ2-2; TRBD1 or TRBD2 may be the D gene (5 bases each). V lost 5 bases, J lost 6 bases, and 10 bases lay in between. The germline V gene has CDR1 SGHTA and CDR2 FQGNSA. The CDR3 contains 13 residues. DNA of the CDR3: TGTGCCAGCAGCCAGTGGGGGTCCGGGGAGCTGTTTTTT. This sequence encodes CASSQWGSGELFF.

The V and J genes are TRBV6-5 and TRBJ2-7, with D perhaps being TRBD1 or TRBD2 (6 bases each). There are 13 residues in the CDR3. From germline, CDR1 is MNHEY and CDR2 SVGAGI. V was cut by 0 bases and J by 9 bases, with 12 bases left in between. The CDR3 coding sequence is TGTGCCAGCAGTTACTCGCCGGGGGCAACGCAGTACTTC. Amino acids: CASSYSPGATQYF.

The DNA of the CDR3 is TGTGCCAGCAGTACAAGCGGGGAGTCCTACAATGAGCAGTTCTTC. Its protein is CASSTSGESYNEQFF. The rearrangement uses TRBV28 and TRBJ2-1; 7 bases are shared with TRBD2. Trimming cost V 5 bases and J 1 base; bases outside gene matches: 5. The CDR3 has 15 amino acids. The germline gives CDR1 MDHEN, CDR2 SYDVKM. Supplemented by reference TRBV28 and TRBJ2-1, the full variable domain reads DVKVTQSSRYLVKRTGEKVFLECVQDMDHENMFWYRQDPGLGLRLIYFSYDVKMKEKGDIPEGYSVSREKKERFSLILESASTNQTSMYLCASSTSGESYNEQFFGPGTRLTVL.

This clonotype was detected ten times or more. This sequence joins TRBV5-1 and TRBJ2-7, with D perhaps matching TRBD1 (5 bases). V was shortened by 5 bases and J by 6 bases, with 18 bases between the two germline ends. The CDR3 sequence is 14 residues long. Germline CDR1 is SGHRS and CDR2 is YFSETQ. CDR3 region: CASRLQEPLGEQYF. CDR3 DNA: TGCGCCAGCAGGTTACAGGAGCCTTTGGGCGAGCAGTACTTC.

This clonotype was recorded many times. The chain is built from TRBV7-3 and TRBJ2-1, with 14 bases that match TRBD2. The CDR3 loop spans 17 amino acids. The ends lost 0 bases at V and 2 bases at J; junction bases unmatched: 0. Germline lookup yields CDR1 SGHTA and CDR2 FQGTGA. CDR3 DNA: TGTGCCAGCAGCTTAACGACTAGCGGGAGGGCCTACAATGAGCAGTTCTTC. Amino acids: CASSLTTSGRAYNEQFF.